The T cell receptor (beta chain) described here comes from a study of regulatory T cells in long-lasting Graves disease. Overall study context: Persistence in Graves' disease required over 5 years of antithyroid drugs plus positive TSH receptor antibodies. Study findings and constraints: Because few samples were included, accuracy may have been lower. Whereas new patients shared some 990 public clonotypes, persistent patients shared more, at approximately 2,700.

Relying on iRepertoire HTBI primers and Arm-PCR of CDR3 regions, the team built TCR beta libraries. TCRdb ran MiXCR on the multiplex PCR reads and lists one entry per CDR3 protein. The table has roughly 450,000 distinct CDR3 sequences, under 25% seen once. About this clonotype: Antigen unknown.

Described time point: persistent/refractory GD, antithyroid drugs over 5 years with positive TRAb. RNA extracted from PBMCs served as the sequencing template. The receptor was isolated from a female donor with Graves disease. The material was peripheral blood mononuclear cells (PBMCs), obtained when the disease was refractory, from a patient treated with antithyroid drugs.

In DNA, the CDR3 is TGTGCCAGCAGTTTTACAGGAGGCATCCAAGAGACCCAGTACTTC. Protein sequence: CASSFTGGIQETQYF. V is TRBV6-5 and J is TRBJ2-5; D possibly uses TRBD1 or TRBD2 (5 bases each). V was trimmed by 4 bases and J by 1 base, leaving 13 bases between them. Germline V gives CDR1 MNHEY, CDR2 SVGAGI. The CDR3 runs to 15 residues.